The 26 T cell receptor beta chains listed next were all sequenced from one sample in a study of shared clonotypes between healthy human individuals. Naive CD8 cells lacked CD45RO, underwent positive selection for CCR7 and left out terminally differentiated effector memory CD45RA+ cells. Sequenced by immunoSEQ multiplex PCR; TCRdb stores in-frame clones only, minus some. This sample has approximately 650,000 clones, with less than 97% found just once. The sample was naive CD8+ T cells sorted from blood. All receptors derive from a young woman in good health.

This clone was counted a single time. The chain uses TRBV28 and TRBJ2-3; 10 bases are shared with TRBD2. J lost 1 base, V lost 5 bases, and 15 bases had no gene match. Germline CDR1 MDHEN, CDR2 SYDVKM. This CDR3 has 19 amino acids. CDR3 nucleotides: TGTGCCAGCAGTCCCACCCGACAGGTAGCGGGAGGCCGCACAGATACGCAGTATTTT. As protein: CASSPTRQVAGGRTDTQYF.

In DNA form, the CDR3 reads TGTGCTAGTGGTTTGGACATTTCCGAGGGAGGTGGCTATGGCTACACCTTC. It translates to CASGLDISEGGGYGYTF. The V gene is TRBV12-5, the J gene TRBJ1-2; no clear D gene. The CDR3 is made up of 17 amino acids. Trimming pared 1 base from V and 4 bases from J, leaving 19 bases between. Germline V gene sequence: CDR1 LGHNT, CDR2 FRNRAP.

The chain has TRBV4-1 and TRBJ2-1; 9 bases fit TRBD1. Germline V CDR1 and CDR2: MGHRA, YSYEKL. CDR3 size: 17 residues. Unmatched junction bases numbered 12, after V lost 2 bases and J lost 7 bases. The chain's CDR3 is CASSQSPGQGLENEQFF. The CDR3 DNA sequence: TGCGCCAGCAGCCAAAGCCCGGGACAGGGCCTGGAAAATGAGCAGTTCTTC.

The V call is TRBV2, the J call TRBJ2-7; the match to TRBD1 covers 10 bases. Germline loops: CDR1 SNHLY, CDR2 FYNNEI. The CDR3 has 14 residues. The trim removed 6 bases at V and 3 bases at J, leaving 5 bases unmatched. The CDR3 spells CASSPGQGNYEQYF. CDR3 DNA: TGTGCCAGCAGCCCGGGACAGGGGAACTACGAGCAGTACTTC.

The CDR3 DNA is TGTGCCAGCAGCTTTTCAGTGAACACTGAAGCTTTCTTT. It is translated as CASSFSVNTEAFF. The chain uses TRBV5-4 and TRBJ1-1; D gene unclear. CDR1 SGHNT and CDR2 YYREEE come from the germline V gene (reference sequence). This CDR3 is 13 amino acids long. The germline V and J ends were trimmed by 2 bases and 0 bases, with 5 bases remaining between them.

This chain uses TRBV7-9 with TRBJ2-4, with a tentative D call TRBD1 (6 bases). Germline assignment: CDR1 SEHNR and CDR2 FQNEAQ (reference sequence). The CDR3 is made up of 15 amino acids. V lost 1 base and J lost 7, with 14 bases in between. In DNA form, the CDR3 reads TGTGCCAGCAGCTTAGTTCAGGGGATTGGGAACATTCAGTACTTC. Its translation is CASSLVQGIGNIQYF. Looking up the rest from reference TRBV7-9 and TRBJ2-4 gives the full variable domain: DTGVSQNPRHKITKRGQNVTFRCDPISEHNRLYWYRQTLGQGPEFLTYFQNEAQLEKSRLLSDRFSAERPKGSFSTLEIQRTEQGDSAMYLCASSLVQGIGNIQYFGAGTRLSVL.

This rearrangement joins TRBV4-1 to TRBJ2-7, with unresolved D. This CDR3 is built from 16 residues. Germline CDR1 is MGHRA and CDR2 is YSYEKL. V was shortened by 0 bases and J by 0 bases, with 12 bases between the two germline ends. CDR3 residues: CASSQDSRTSSYEQYF. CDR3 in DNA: TGCGCCAGCAGCCAAGATTCCCGGACGAGCTCCTACGAGCAGTACTTC.

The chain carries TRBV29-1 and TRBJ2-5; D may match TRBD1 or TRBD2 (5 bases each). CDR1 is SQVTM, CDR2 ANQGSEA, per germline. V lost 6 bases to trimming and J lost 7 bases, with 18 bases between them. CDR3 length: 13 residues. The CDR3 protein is CSVPGTLIGTQYF. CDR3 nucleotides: TGCAGCGTCCCCGGGACCCTCATTGGGACCCAGTACTTC.

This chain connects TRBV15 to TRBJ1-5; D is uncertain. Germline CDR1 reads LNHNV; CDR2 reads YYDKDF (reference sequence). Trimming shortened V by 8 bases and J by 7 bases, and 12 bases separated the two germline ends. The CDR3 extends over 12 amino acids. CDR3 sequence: CATSDSGQPQHF. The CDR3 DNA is TGTGCCACCTCTGATTCTGGACAGCCCCAGCATTTT.

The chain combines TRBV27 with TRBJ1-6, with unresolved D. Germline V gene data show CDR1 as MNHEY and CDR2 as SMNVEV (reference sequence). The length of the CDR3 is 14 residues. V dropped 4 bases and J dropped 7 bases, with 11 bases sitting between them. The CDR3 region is CASSSLGHNSPLHF. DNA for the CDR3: TGTGCCAGCAGTTCCCTGGGCCACAATTCACCCCTCCACTTT.

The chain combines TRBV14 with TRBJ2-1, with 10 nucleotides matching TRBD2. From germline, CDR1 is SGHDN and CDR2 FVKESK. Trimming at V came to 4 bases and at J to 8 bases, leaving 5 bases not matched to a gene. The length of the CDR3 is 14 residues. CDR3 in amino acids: CASSPSGSYDEQFF. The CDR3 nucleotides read TGTGCCAGCAGCCCTAGCGGGAGTTACGATGAGCAGTTCTTC. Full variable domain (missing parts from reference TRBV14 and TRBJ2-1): EAGVTQFPSHSVIEKGQTVTLRCDPISGHDNLYWYRRVMGKEIKFLLHFVKESKQDESGMPNNRFLAERTGGTYSTLKVQPAELEDSGVYFCASSPSGSYDEQFFGPGTRLTVL.

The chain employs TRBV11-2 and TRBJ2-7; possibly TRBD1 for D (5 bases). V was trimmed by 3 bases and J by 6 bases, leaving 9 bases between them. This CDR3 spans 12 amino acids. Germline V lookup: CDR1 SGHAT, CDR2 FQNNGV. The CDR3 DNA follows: TGTGCCAGCAGCTTGGGCAGGGCCGAGCAGTACTTC. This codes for CASSLGRAEQYF.

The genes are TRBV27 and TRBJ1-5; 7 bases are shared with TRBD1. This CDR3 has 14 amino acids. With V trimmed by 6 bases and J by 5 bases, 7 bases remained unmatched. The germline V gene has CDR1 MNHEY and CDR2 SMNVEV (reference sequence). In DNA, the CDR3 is TGTGCCAGCAGCGACCGGGACAGAGATCAGCCCCAGCATTTT. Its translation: CASSDRDRDQPQHF.

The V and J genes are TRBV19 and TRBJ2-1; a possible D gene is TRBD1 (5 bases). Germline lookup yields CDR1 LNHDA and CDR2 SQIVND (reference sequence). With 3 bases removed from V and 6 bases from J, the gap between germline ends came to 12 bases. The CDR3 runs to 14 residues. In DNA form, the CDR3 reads TGTGCCAGTAGTATGTACCAGGGTGGCAATGAGCAGTTCTTC. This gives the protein CASSMYQGGNEQFF.

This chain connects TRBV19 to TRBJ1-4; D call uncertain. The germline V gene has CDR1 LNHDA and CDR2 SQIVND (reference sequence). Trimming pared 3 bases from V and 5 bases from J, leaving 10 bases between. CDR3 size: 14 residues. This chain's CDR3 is CASSIYGGNEKLFF. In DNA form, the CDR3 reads TGTGCCAGTAGTATCTATGGAGGGAATGAAAAACTGTTTTTT.

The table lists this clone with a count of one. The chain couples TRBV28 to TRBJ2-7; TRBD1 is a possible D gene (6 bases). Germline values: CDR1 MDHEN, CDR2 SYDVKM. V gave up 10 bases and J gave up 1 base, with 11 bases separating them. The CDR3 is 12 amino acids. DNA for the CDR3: TGTGCCATTAACAGGGCGTCCTACGAGCAGTACTTC. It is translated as CAINRASYEQYF. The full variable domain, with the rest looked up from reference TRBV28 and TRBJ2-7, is DVKVTQSSRYLVKRTGEKVFLECVQDMDHENMFWYRQDPGLGLRLIYFSYDVKMKEKGDIPEGYSVSREKKERFSLILESASTNQTSMYLCAINRASYEQYFGPGTRLTVT.

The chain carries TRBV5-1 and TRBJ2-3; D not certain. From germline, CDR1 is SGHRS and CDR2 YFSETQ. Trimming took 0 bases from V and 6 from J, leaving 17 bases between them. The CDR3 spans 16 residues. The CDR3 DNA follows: TGCGCCAGCAGCTTGGAAGGGATGGTTCCTGTTGATACGCAGTATTTT. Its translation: CASSLEGMVPVDTQYF.

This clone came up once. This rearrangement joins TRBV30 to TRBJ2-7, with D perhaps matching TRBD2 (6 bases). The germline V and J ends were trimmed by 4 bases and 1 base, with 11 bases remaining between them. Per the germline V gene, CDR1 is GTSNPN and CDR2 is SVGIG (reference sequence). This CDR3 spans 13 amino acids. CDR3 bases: TGTGCCTGGACACCGGGACTGTCCTACGAGCAGTACTTC. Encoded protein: CAWTPGLSYEQYF.

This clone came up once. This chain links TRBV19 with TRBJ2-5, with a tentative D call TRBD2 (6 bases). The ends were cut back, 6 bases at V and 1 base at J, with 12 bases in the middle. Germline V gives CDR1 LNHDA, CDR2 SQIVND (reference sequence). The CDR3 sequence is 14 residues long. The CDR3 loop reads CASRPRDSQETQYF. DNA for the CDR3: TGTGCCAGTAGACCCCGGGACTCCCAAGAGACCCAGTACTTC. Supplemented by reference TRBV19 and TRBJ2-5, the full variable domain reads DGGITQSPKYLFRKEGQNVTLSCEQNLNHDAMYWYRQDPGQGLRLIYYSQIVNDFQKGDIAEGYSVSREKKESFPLTVTSAQKNPTAFYLCASRPRDSQETQYFGPGTRLLVL.

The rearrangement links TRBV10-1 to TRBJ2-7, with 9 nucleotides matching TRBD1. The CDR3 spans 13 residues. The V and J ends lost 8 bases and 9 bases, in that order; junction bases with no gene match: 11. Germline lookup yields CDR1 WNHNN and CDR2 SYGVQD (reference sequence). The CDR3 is CASAEGQGQGQYF. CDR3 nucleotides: TGCGCCAGCGCCGAGGGACAGGGACAAGGGCAGTACTTC.

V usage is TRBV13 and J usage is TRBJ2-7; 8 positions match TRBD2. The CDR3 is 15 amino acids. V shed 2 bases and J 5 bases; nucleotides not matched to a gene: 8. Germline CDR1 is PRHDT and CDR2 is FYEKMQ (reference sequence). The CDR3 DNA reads TGTGCCAGCAGCTTACCGGGACTAGGTCTTCACGAGCAGTACTTC. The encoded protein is CASSLPGLGLHEQYF.

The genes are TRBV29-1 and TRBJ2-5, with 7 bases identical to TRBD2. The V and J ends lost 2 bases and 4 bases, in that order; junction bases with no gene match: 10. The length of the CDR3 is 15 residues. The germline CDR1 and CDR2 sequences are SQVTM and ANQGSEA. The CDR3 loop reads CSVEFGGEEGETQYF. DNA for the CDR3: TGCAGCGTTGAATTTGGGGGGGAAGAGGGAGAGACCCAGTACTTC.

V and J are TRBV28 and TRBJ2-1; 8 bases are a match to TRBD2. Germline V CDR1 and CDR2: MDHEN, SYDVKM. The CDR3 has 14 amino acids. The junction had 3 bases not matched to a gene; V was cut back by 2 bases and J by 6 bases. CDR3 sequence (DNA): TGTGCCAGCAGTTTAAGGGGGACTAGCAATGAGCAGTTCTTC. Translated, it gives CASSLRGTSNEQFF.

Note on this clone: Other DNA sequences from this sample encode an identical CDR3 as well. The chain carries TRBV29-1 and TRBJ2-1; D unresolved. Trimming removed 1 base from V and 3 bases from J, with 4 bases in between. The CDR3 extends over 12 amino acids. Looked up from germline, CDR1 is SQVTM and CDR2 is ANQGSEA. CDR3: CSVEASYNEQFF. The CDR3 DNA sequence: TGCAGCGTTGAAGCCAGCTACAATGAGCAGTTCTTC.

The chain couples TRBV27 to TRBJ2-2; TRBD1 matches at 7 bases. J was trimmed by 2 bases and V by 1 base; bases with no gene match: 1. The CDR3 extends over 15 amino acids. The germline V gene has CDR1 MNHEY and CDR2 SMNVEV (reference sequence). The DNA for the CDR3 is TGTGCCAGCAGTTTATGGACAGGAAACACCGGGGAGCTGTTTTTT. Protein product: CASSLWTGNTGELFF.

The CDR3: CASSLWGSPSGVSTDTQYF. The CDR3 DNA reads TGTGCCAGCAGCTTGTGGGGGTCGCCTAGCGGGGTTAGCACAGATACGCAGTATTTT. The V call is TRBV5-4, the J call TRBJ2-3; 9 bases match TRBD2. In germline, CDR1 is SGHNT, CDR2 YYREEE (reference sequence). After removal of 1 base from V and 0 bases from J, the junction contained 12 bases not matched to a gene. This CDR3 spans 19 amino acids.